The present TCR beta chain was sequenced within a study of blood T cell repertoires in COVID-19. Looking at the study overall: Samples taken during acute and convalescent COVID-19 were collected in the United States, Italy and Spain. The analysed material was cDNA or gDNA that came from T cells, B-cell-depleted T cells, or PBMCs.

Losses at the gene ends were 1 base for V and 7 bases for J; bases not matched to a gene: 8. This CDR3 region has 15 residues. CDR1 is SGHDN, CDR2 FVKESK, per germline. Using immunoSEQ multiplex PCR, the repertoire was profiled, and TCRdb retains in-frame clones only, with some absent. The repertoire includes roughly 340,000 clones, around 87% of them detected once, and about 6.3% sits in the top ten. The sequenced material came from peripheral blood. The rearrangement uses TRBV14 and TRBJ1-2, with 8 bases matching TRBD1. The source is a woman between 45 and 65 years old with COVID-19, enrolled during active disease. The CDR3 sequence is CASSQGTGFIGGYTF. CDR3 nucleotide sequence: TGTGCCAGCAGCCAAGGGACAGGGTTTATAGGTGGCTACACCTTC.